Listed here are 30 T cell receptor beta chains from one sample, sequenced in a study of identifying expanded T cells in peripheral blood. Clones were sequenced by immunoSEQ multiplex PCR, and TCRdb holds only the in-frame ones, with some missing. The profile shows approximately 100,000 clones, around 88% of them singletons. The sample comprised blood. These receptors originate from a person aged 18-70 years in good health.

The genes are TRBV21-1 and TRBJ1-6. TRBV21-1 constitutes a pseudogene. This CDR3 spans 11 amino acids. CDR3 loop: CASSRDRALVF. CDR3 in DNA: TGTGCCAGCAGCAGAGATCGGGCCCTCGTTTTT.

This clone was seen a few times. The chain combines TRBV5-5 with TRBJ1-1, with D hard to call. CDR3 length equals 13 residues. The V gene lost 0 bases and the J gene lost 4 bases, with 7 bases spanning the gap. CDR1 SGHKS and CDR2 YYEKEE come from the germline V gene (reference sequence). The CDR3 region is CASSLGLGTEAFF. The DNA of the CDR3 is TGTGCCAGCAGCTTGGGGCTTGGCACTGAAGCTTTCTTT.

The V call is TRBV6-6, the J call TRBJ2-3; D is perhaps TRBD2 (6 bases). V was clipped by 9 bases and J by 3 bases, with 16 bases between them. The CDR3 has 14 residues. Germline V lookup: CDR1 MNHNY, CDR2 SVGAGI (reference sequence). CDR3 protein: CASSRGWGTDTQYF. The CDR3 nucleotides read TGTGCCAGTTCTCGGGGGTGGGGGACAGATACGCAGTATTTT.

The chain carries TRBV4-1 and TRBJ2-3; unclear D gene. This CDR3 region has 14 residues. Germline CDR1 reads MGHRA; CDR2 reads YSYEKL. V gave up 2 bases and J gave up 2 bases, with 8 bases separating them. This chain's CDR3 is CASSQKANTDTQYF. CDR3 nucleotide sequence: TGCGCCAGCAGCCAAAAAGCTAACACAGATACGCAGTATTTT.

The rearrangement joins TRBV28 to TRBJ2-3, with TRBD2 identical over 9 bases. Germline loops: CDR1 MDHEN, CDR2 SYDVKM. The CDR3 totals 16 residues. Trimming cost V 4 bases and J 6 bases; bases outside gene matches: 11. The CDR3 DNA reads as TGTGCCAGCAGTTCGGGACTAGCCACGCTGGGGGATACGCAGTATTTT. Translation: CASSSGLATLGDTQYF. The variable domain in full, completed from reference TRBV28 and TRBJ2-3, reads DVKVTQSSRYLVKRTGEKVFLECVQDMDHENMFWYRQDPGLGLRLIYFSYDVKMKEKGDIPEGYSVSREKKERFSLILESASTNQTSMYLCASSSGLATLGDTQYFGPGTRLTVL.

The V call is TRBV7-9, the J call TRBJ1-4, with TRBD1 matching over 8 bases. V lost 5 bases and J lost 8; bases outside the gene matches: 7. The CDR3 contains 14 residues. CDR1 is SEHNR, CDR2 FQNEAQ, per germline (reference sequence). The CDR3 coding sequence is TGTGCCAGCAGCCCAGGAGGGACAGGCGAAAAACTGTTTTTT. Translated: CASSPGGTGEKLFF.

The genes are TRBV6-4 and TRBJ2-1, with TRBD2 matching over 8 bases. Per the germline V gene, CDR1 is MRHNA and CDR2 is SNTAGT. The CDR3 consists of 15 residues. The V gene end was trimmed by 6 bases and the J gene end by 6 bases; junction bases not matched to a gene: 10. The CDR3 spells CASSPIAGSGNEQFF. The CDR3 nucleotides are TGTGCCAGCAGCCCTATAGCGGGGTCTGGCAATGAGCAGTTCTTC.

The rearrangement uses TRBV5-4 and TRBJ1-1, with no clear D. The germline V gene has CDR1 SGHNT and CDR2 YYREEE (reference sequence). V was trimmed by 0 bases and J by 9 bases, leaving 12 bases between them. This CDR3 contains 13 residues. The CDR3 DNA is TGTGCCAGCAGCTTGGAATTGACGTCCCAAGCTTTCTTT. Protein sequence: CASSLELTSQAFF.

V is TRBV28 and J is TRBJ2-3; 10 bases line up with TRBD2. Trimming removed 5 bases from V and 0 bases from J; junction bases left unmatched: 5. Looked up from germline, CDR1 is MDHEN and CDR2 is SYDVKM. CDR3 size: 16 residues. The CDR3 coding sequence is TGTGCCAGCAGTACCCCTAGCGGGGGTAGCACAGATACGCAGTATTTT. Residues: CASSTPSGGSTDTQYF.

CDR3 residues: CASTDLTNTEAFF. In DNA form, the CDR3 reads TGCGCCAGCACCGATTTAACGAACACTGAAGCTTTCTTT. The chain couples TRBV10-2 to TRBJ1-1, with D uncertain. Germline V gene data show CDR1 as WSHSY and CDR2 as SAAADI. The CDR3 runs to 13 residues. V gave up 7 bases and J gave up 1 base, with 10 bases separating them.

The J gene is TRBJ1-2, the V gene TRBV14; D gene unclear. The germline V gene has CDR1 SGHDN and CDR2 FVKESK. CDR3 size: 12 residues. Between the trimmed V and J ends, which lost 4 bases and 5 bases, there was a span of 8 bases. CDR3 nucleotide sequence: TGTGCCAGCAGCCCCGAGGGTTATGGCTACACCTTC. This translates into CASSPEGYGYTF.

The chain has TRBV29-1 and TRBJ2-2; 9 nucleotides match TRBD2. The CDR3 is made up of 15 amino acids. The germline CDR1 and CDR2 sequences are SQVTM and ANQGSEA. The ends lost 7 bases at V and 2 bases at J; junction bases unmatched: 8. The CDR3 here is CSARRGGPNTGELFF. The DNA of the CDR3 is TGCAGCGCGCGGCGGGGGGGCCCTAACACCGGGGAGCTGTTTTTT.

The chain has TRBV6-1 and TRBJ2-7; D is possibly TRBD1 (5 bases). CDR3 length: 15 amino acids. The V end was cut by 2 bases, the J end by 5 bases, with 16 bases between. Germline V gives CDR1 MNHNS, CDR2 SASEGT. CDR3: CASSEMAGNRNEQYF. The CDR3 DNA sequence: TGTGCCAGCAGTGAAATGGCAGGGAATAGGAACGAGCAGTACTTC.

The rearrangement uses TRBV2 and TRBJ1-1, with TRBD1 as a possible D gene (6 bases). The V gene's germline CDR1 is SNHLY and CDR2 FYNNEI. CDR3 length equals 14 residues. V gave up 2 bases and J gave up 5 bases, with 12 bases separating them. The CDR3 here is CASSERGTSTEAFF. DNA of the CDR3: TGTGCCAGCAGTGAAAGGGGGACGTCAACTGAAGCTTTCTTT. The full variable domain, its missing parts supplied by reference TRBV2 and TRBJ1-1, is EPEVTQTPSHQVTQMGQEVILRCVPISNHLYFYWYRQILGQKVEFLVSFYNNEISEKSEIFDDQFSVERPDGSNFTLKIRSTKLEDSAMYFCASSERGTSTEAFFGQGTRLTVV.

This clone is medium-sized. The rearrangement uses TRBV14 and TRBJ2-7; D remains unclear. The ends were cut back, 0 bases at V and 1 base at J, with 4 bases in the middle. Germline values: CDR1 SGHDN, CDR2 FVKESK. The CDR3 totals 13 residues. The CDR3 nucleotides read TGTGCCAGCAGCCAAGACAGGTCCTACGAGCAGTACTTC. It yields the protein CASSQDRSYEQYF.

The genes are TRBV6-5 and TRBJ1-5; TRBD1 might be the D (5 bases). The germline CDR1 and CDR2 sequences are MNHEY and SVGAGI. Trimming stripped 0 bases from V and 5 bases from J, with 11 bases between. The CDR3 has 15 amino acids. The CDR3 loop reads CASSYSPGLYQPQHF. The CDR3 DNA sequence: TGTGCCAGCAGTTACTCGCCAGGGTTGTATCAGCCCCAGCATTTT.

The chain is built from TRBV2 and TRBJ1-4, with 9 nucleotides matching TRBD1. The CDR3 has 15 residues. CDR1 SNHLY and CDR2 FYNNEI come from the germline V gene. J gave up 7 bases and V 8 bases, and 11 bases lay outside the gene matches. The CDR3 coding sequence is TGTGCCAGCGGCGACCCGGGACAGGGTGGTGAAAAACTGTTTTTT. Its translation is CASGDPGQGGEKLFF. Looking up the rest from reference TRBV2 and TRBJ1-4 gives the full variable domain: EPEVTQTPSHQVTQMGQEVILRCVPISNHLYFYWYRQILGQKVEFLVSFYNNEISEKSEIFDDQFSVERPDGSNFTLKIRSTKLEDSAMYFCASGDPGQGGEKLFFGSGTQLSVL.

This rearrangement joins TRBV7-9 to TRBJ1-1; D remains unclear. V dropped 6 bases and J dropped 6 bases, with 17 bases sitting between them. In germline, CDR1 is SEHNR, CDR2 FQNEAQ (reference sequence). This CDR3 has 14 amino acids. The CDR3 DNA sequence: TGTGCCAGCAGAGGCGAAAGCTGGCGAGCTGAAGCTTTCTTT. Encoded protein: CASRGESWRAEAFF. The entire variable domain, with the rest obtained from reference TRBV7-9 and TRBJ1-1, is as follows: DTGVSQNPRHKITKRGQNVTFRCDPISEHNRLYWYRQTLGQGPEFLTYFQNEAQLEKSRLLSDRFSAERPKGSFSTLEIQRTEQGDSAMYLCASRGESWRAEAFFGQGTRLTVV.

The CDR3 protein is CASSWTGGLDEQYF. For the CDR3, the DNA is TGTGCCAGCAGCTGGACAGGGGGCTTAGACGAGCAGTACTTC. The chain recombines TRBV7-2 with TRBJ2-7; the match to TRBD1 covers 11 bases. V trimming: 4 bases; J trimming: 5 bases; junction bases outside the gene matches: 4. The CDR3 loop spans 14 amino acids. The germline gives CDR1 SGHTA, CDR2 FQGNSA.

The V call is TRBV27, the J call TRBJ2-5; D tentatively fits TRBD1 or TRBD2 (7 bases each). V lost 6 bases, J lost 3 bases, and 20 bases lay in between. This CDR3 is built from 16 residues. Germline loops: CDR1 MNHEY, CDR2 SMNVEV (reference sequence). The CDR3 protein is CASSNLGQGGKETQYF. Here the CDR3 DNA reads TGTGCCAGCAGCAACCTAGGGCAGGGGGGGAAAGAGACCCAGTACTTC.

The rearrangement links TRBV7-9 to TRBJ1-2; the D is unclear. The CDR3 contains 14 residues. Trimming removed 5 bases at V and 4 bases at J, with 14 bases between. Germline-derived CDR1 and CDR2 are SEHNR and FQNEAQ (reference sequence). CDR3 sequence (DNA): TGTGCCAGCAGCCCCTATGTGGGCGGCTATGGCTACACCTTC. Translated, it gives CASSPYVGGYGYTF.

This clone appeared a single time. J is TRBJ2-7 and V is TRBV6-5; D may match TRBD1 or TRBD2 (5 bases each). V was pared by 5 bases and J by 0 bases, with 8 bases between. The germline V gene encodes CDR1 MNHEY and CDR2 SVGAGI. The CDR3 is made up of 13 amino acids. The CDR3 nucleotides read TGTGCCAGCAGTCGGGACCACTCCTACGAGCAGTACTTC. Translation gives CASSRDHSYEQYF.

The chain couples TRBV30 to TRBJ2-3; TRBD2 matches 7 bases. The CDR3 loop spans 14 amino acids. Germline V gene lookup returns CDR1 GTSNPN and CDR2 SVGIG (reference sequence). The J segment lost 5 bases and the V segment lost 2 bases, leaving 7 bases of the junction unmatched. CDR3 residues: CAWSFTGGGDTQYF. As DNA, the CDR3 is TGTGCCTGGAGTTTCACAGGCGGGGGAGATACGCAGTATTTT.

The V and J genes are TRBV12-5 and TRBJ1-1; 7 bases agree with TRBD1. The CDR3 is 15 amino acids. Germline CDR1 is LGHNT and CDR2 is FRNRAP. The junction had 8 bases not matched to a gene; V was cut back by 6 bases and J by 1 base. The CDR3 protein is CASGLQGSRNTEAFF. Written as DNA, the CDR3 is TGTGCTAGTGGCCTACAGGGGTCAAGGAACACTGAAGCTTTCTTT.

The chain couples TRBV19 to TRBJ2-3, with 11 bases that match TRBD2. In germline, CDR1 is LNHDA, CDR2 SQIVND (reference sequence). Trimming at V came to 0 bases and at J to 9 bases, leaving 5 bases not matched to a gene. There are 15 residues in the CDR3. The DNA for the CDR3 is TGTGCCAGTAGTATAGATGGTAGCGGGGGGGACACGCAGTATTTT. Residues: CASSIDGSGGDTQYF.

The V and J genes are TRBV6-6 and TRBJ1-1; the D gene is possibly TRBD1 (6 bases). Between the trimmed V and J ends, which lost 0 bases and 4 bases, there was a span of 9 bases. In germline, CDR1 is MNHNY, CDR2 SVGAGI (reference sequence). The CDR3 totals 14 residues. The CDR3 loop reads CASSYSTGPTEAFF. The CDR3 DNA reads as TGTGCCAGCAGTTACTCGACAGGACCCACTGAAGCTTTCTTT.

The J gene is TRBJ1-5, the V gene TRBV27; possible D gene TRBD1, 6 bases. CDR1 is MNHEY, CDR2 SMNVEV, per germline (reference sequence). With 2 bases removed from V and 1 base from J, the gap between germline ends came to 12 bases. The CDR3 sequence is 16 residues long. In DNA form, the CDR3 reads TGTGCCAGCAGTTTAGCTTGGGGGGCAAGCAATCAGCCCCAGCATTTT. This gives the protein CASSLAWGASNQPQHF.

This chain connects TRBV5-1 to TRBJ1-2; D uncertain. Germline CDR1 is SGHRS and CDR2 is YFSETQ. The length of the CDR3 is 15 residues. V was cut by 0 bases and J by 2 bases, with 11 bases left in between. The CDR3 bases are TGCGCCAGCAGCTTGGATGCCGCACCAAACTATGGCTACACCTTC. Its protein product is CASSLDAAPNYGYTF.

The genes are TRBV10-3 and TRBJ2-3; 8 bases fit TRBD2. Looked up from germline, CDR1 is ENHRY and CDR2 is SYGVKD. Germline trimming cut 6 bases from V and 9 bases from J; bases unmatched to any gene: 5. This CDR3 has 12 residues. CDR3 DNA sequence: TGTGCCATCAGAGCGGGGGAGAGGACGCAGTATTTT. It codes for CAIRAGERTQYF.

The chain has TRBV28 and TRBJ1-5, with D possibly being TRBD1 (5 bases). This CDR3 has 13 amino acids. V was clipped by 10 bases and J by 4 bases, with 14 bases between them. CDR1 MDHEN and CDR2 SYDVKM come from the germline V gene. CDR3 residues: CATQERGNQPQHF. DNA of the CDR3: TGTGCCACCCAAGAAAGGGGTAATCAGCCCCAGCATTTT.